This is a list of T cell receptor beta chains from one sample in a study of blood T cells in healthy people across ages. A single record per CDR3 protein comes from TCRdb applying MiXCR to the 5' RACE reads. Here the sample spans over 950,000 distinct CDR3 sequences, roughly half being singletons. The sequenced sample consisted of blood. The receptors were sampled from a woman aged 55 to 70 in good health. The CDR3 runs from the conserved cysteine through the conserved F or W. Fields, in order: D gene, J gene, clone size, V gene, CDR3 DNA, CDR3 protein. The D gene is left open where the match is weak. Clone size appears in some rows only: once, few, many, or a class for an expanded clone.

D gene: -; J gene: TRBJ2-3; clone size: -; V gene: TRBV7-2; CDR3 DNA: TGTGCCAGCAGAGCCGGAGGGACTAGCACAGATACGCAGTATTTT; CDR3 protein: CASRAGGTSTDTQYF
D gene: -; J gene: TRBJ2-4; clone size: few; V gene: TRBV18; CDR3 DNA: TGTGCCAGCTCACCCGACGGTGGTGACATTCAGTACTTC; CDR3 protein: CASSPDGGDIQYF
D gene: -; J gene: TRBJ2-3; clone size: -; V gene: TRBV9; CDR3 DNA: TGTGCCAGCAGCGTAGATCGGCCGGGTTCAATGATCGATACGCAGTATTTT; CDR3 protein: CASSVDRPGSMIDTQYF
D gene: TRBD1; J gene: TRBJ1-2; clone size: -; V gene: TRBV5-1; CDR3 DNA: TGCGCCAGCAGCATGGACAGGGTGGGAGGCTACACCTTC; CDR3 protein: CASSMDRVGGYTF
D gene: -; J gene: TRBJ2-1; clone size: -; V gene: TRBV12-3/TRBV12-4; CDR3 DNA: TGTGCCAGCATCGAAAACTGTGAGCAGTTCTTC; CDR3 protein: CASIENCEQFF
D gene: -; J gene: TRBJ1-6; clone size: many; V gene: TRBV7-3; CDR3 DNA: TGTGCCAGCAGCTTAACGGGGCCGCAGGCGCCCCTCCACTTT; CDR3 protein: CASSLTGPQAPLHF
D gene: -; J gene: TRBJ1-2; clone size: -; V gene: TRBV7-9; CDR3 DNA: TGTGCCAGCAGCCCACCGGGGCGCTTCAATGGCTACACCTTC; CDR3 protein: CASSPPGRFNGYTF
D gene: TRBD2; J gene: TRBJ2-5; clone size: -; V gene: TRBV11-2; CDR3 DNA: TGTGCCAGCAGCTTTAGGCCGTGGGTTGTGGCGGGAGATACCCAGTACTTC; CDR3 protein: CASSFRPWVVAGDTQYF
D gene: -; J gene: TRBJ1-6; clone size: -; V gene: TRBV27; CDR3 DNA: TGTGCCAGCAGTCCTTGGCGGAGTGGGGGGTCACCCCTCCACTTT; CDR3 protein: CASSPWRSGGSPLHF
D gene: TRBD2; J gene: TRBJ2-3; clone size: few; V gene: TRBV20-1; CDR3 DNA: TGCAGTGCTAGAGTCCATAGCGGGTCCTCTTCTTGGTCTAAGAGCACAGATACGCAGTATTTT; CDR3 protein: CSARVHSGSSSWSKSTDTQYF
D gene: -; J gene: TRBJ1-4; clone size: -; V gene: TRBV11-2; CDR3 DNA: TGTGCCAGCGCCAACCGGCAGGGGCGGGAAAAACTGTTTTTT; CDR3 protein: CASANRQGREKLFF
D gene: TRBD2; J gene: TRBJ2-3; clone size: -; V gene: TRBV4-1; CDR3 DNA: TGCGCCAGCAGCCAGGATTCGGGGACTAGCGGGAGTCAGGCGTGGACAGATACGCAGTATTTT; CDR3 protein: CASSQDSGTSGSQAWTDTQYF
D gene: -; J gene: TRBJ1-1; clone size: -; V gene: TRBV5-1; CDR3 DNA: TGCGCCAGCAGCGTGGGGCAAACGAACACTGAAGCTTTCTTT; CDR3 protein: CASSVGQTNTEAFF
D gene: TRBD2; J gene: TRBJ2-5; clone size: -; V gene: TRBV4-1; CDR3 DNA: TGCGCCAGCAGCCGTGGACCACAGACGACTCTAGCGGGAGGGTATCAAGAGACCCAGTACTTC; CDR3 protein: CASSRGPQTTLAGGYQETQYF
D gene: -; J gene: TRBJ2-7; clone size: few; V gene: TRBV6-2/TRBV6-3; CDR3 DNA: TGTGCCAGCAGTAAAGAAATACCGTCCTTTTCCTACGAGCAGTACTTC; CDR3 protein: CASSKEIPSFSYEQYF
D gene: -; J gene: TRBJ2-3; clone size: -; V gene: TRBV27; CDR3 DNA: TGTGCCAGCAGTTTAAACAGGGCTAAAGATACGCAGTATTTT; CDR3 protein: CASSLNRAKDTQYF
D gene: -; J gene: TRBJ2-3; clone size: few; V gene: TRBV20-1; CDR3 DNA: TGCAGTGCTAGAGCCCCGTCGGGTGCAGATACGCAGTATTTT; CDR3 protein: CSARAPSGADTQYF
D gene: -; J gene: TRBJ2-5; clone size: many; V gene: TRBV7-2; CDR3 DNA: TGTGCCAGCAGCTTGGGGGCGGGAGTAGAGACCCAGTACTTC; CDR3 protein: CASSLGAGVETQYF
D gene: -; J gene: TRBJ2-3; clone size: -; V gene: TRBV28; CDR3 DNA: TGTGCCAGCGGCTTCTCGGTCCGAGATACGCAGTATTTT; CDR3 protein: CASGFSVRDTQYF
D gene: -; J gene: TRBJ2-6; clone size: -; V gene: TRBV11-2; CDR3 DNA: TGTGCCAGCAGCTTTAGAGGGGCTGGGGCCAACGTCCTGACTTTC; CDR3 protein: CASSFRGAGANVLTF
D gene: TRBD2; J gene: TRBJ2-7; clone size: -; V gene: TRBV20-1; CDR3 DNA: TGCAGTGCTTCCTTCACGAGAGGGGAGGGTGTAAGGCAGTACTTC; CDR3 protein: CSASFTRGEGVRQYF
D gene: TRBD2; J gene: TRBJ2-1; clone size: -; V gene: TRBV20-1; CDR3 DNA: TGCAGTGCTCATCGACTAGCTTCCTACAATGAGCAGTTCTTC; CDR3 protein: CSAHRLASYNEQFF
D gene: -; J gene: TRBJ2-7; clone size: -; V gene: TRBV28; CDR3 DNA: TGTGCCAGCAGTTTTTCCCCAATCGCGCACACTTTTCAGCTCGGGCTCGAGCAGTACTTC; CDR3 protein: CASSFSPIAHTFQLGLEQYF
D gene: TRBD2; J gene: TRBJ2-1; clone size: few; V gene: TRBV20-1; CDR3 DNA: TGCAGTGCTACCCCAGCGGGAGAACGGAATGAGCAGTTCTTC; CDR3 protein: CSATPAGERNEQFF
D gene: TRBD2; J gene: TRBJ2-7; clone size: -; V gene: TRBV5-5; CDR3 DNA: TGTGCCAGCAGTCGGGGGACTAGCGGGATTTACGAGCAGTACTTC; CDR3 protein: CASSRGTSGIYEQYF
D gene: TRBD1; J gene: TRBJ1-5; clone size: few; V gene: TRBV25-1; CDR3 DNA: TGTGCCAGCAGTGGGGATACAGGGGGGGGCAATCAGCCCCAGCATTTT; CDR3 protein: CASSGDTGGGNQPQHF
D gene: TRBD1; J gene: TRBJ2-7; clone size: -; V gene: TRBV5-5; CDR3 DNA: TGTGCCAGCAGCGGGTCAAGACAGGGAACCTACGAGCAGTACTTC; CDR3 protein: CASSGSRQGTYEQYF
D gene: TRBD1; J gene: TRBJ1-2; clone size: once; V gene: TRBV20-1; CDR3 DNA: TGCAGTGCTCGCTGGGGGACAGACTATGGCTACACCTTC; CDR3 protein: CSARWGTDYGYTF
D gene: TRBD1; J gene: TRBJ1-5; clone size: -; V gene: TRBV12-3/TRBV12-4; CDR3 DNA: TGTGCCAGCAGTTCGAGAACAGGGGCTTCTCAGCCCCAGCATTTT; CDR3 protein: CASSSRTGASQPQHF
D gene: -; J gene: TRBJ2-1; clone size: -; V gene: TRBV28; CDR3 DNA: TGTGCCAGCAGTAGGACCCTCAATGAGCAGTTCTTC; CDR3 protein: CASSRTLNEQFF
D gene: -; J gene: TRBJ1-1; clone size: -; V gene: TRBV7-2; CDR3 DNA: TGTGCCAGCAGCTTAGAGGCAGGGGTAGGAACTGAAGCTTTCTTT; CDR3 protein: CASSLEAGVGTEAFF
D gene: TRBD2; J gene: TRBJ2-3; clone size: -; V gene: TRBV27; CDR3 DNA: TGTGCCAGCAGTTCCCTCCGGGGAGCGGGGGTTAACACAGATACGCAGTATTTT; CDR3 protein: CASSSLRGAGVNTDTQYF
D gene: -; J gene: TRBJ2-7; clone size: -; V gene: TRBV4-2; CDR3 DNA: TGTGCCAGCAGCCAAGAGAGAGGGGCCTACTTAGAGCAGTACTTC; CDR3 protein: CASSQERGAYLEQYF
D gene: -; J gene: TRBJ2-4; clone size: -; V gene: TRBV3-1; CDR3 DNA: TGTGCCGTAGGGGCATTAGCCAAAAACATTCAGTACTTC; CDR3 protein: CAVGALAKNIQYF
D gene: -; J gene: TRBJ2-7; clone size: -; V gene: TRBV21-1; CDR3 DNA: TGTGCCAGCAGCCAACTGCCCAGACTAGCGGGAGTCTGGGACTACAATGAGCAGTACTTC; CDR3 protein: CASSQLPRLAGVWDYNEQYF
D gene: -; J gene: TRBJ2-3; clone size: -; V gene: TRBV20-1; CDR3 DNA: TGCAGTGCAACGGGGGCAAGGTTTGGCGATACGCAGTATTTT; CDR3 protein: CSATGARFGDTQYF
D gene: TRBD2; J gene: TRBJ2-7; clone size: -; V gene: TRBV7-9; CDR3 DNA: TGTGCCAGCAGAGCCTGGACTAGCGGGTTTGGCGAGCAGTACTTC; CDR3 protein: CASRAWTSGFGEQYF
D gene: -; J gene: TRBJ2-5; clone size: few; V gene: TRBV28; CDR3 DNA: TGTGCCAGCAGTTTACGATCCCCTGAGACCCAGTACTTC; CDR3 protein: CASSLRSPETQYF
D gene: -; J gene: TRBJ2-1; clone size: few; V gene: TRBV27; CDR3 DNA: TGTGCCAGCAGTTCCGGGGTGTTTGAGAATGAGCAGTTCTTC; CDR3 protein: CASSSGVFENEQFF
D gene: TRBD1; J gene: TRBJ2-1; clone size: -; V gene: TRBV5-1; CDR3 DNA: TGCGCCAGCAGCCTGACAGGGGGAACGCATAATGAGCAGTTCTTC; CDR3 protein: CASSLTGGTHNEQFF
D gene: TRBD1; J gene: TRBJ2-1; clone size: -; V gene: TRBV12-3/TRBV12-4; CDR3 DNA: TGTGCCAGCACATCGGGCAGGGGGAGTGAGCAGTTCTTC; CDR3 protein: CASTSGRGSEQFF
D gene: TRBD2; J gene: TRBJ2-2; clone size: -; V gene: TRBV9; CDR3 DNA: TGTGCCAGCAGCGTAGAGCCTAGCGGCACCGGGGAGCTGTTTTTT; CDR3 protein: CASSVEPSGTGELFF
D gene: -; J gene: TRBJ2-3; clone size: -; V gene: TRBV4-1; CDR3 DNA: TGCGCCAGCAGCCAAGGGATTGTGAGGACTGATACGCAGTATTTT; CDR3 protein: CASSQGIVRTDTQYF
D gene: -; J gene: TRBJ1-2; clone size: -; V gene: TRBV12-3/TRBV12-4; CDR3 DNA: TGTGCCAGCAGTTTACCTACAGGTGGAGGGGCCTATGGCTACACCTTC; CDR3 protein: CASSLPTGGGAYGYTF
D gene: -; J gene: TRBJ2-6; clone size: -; V gene: TRBV28; CDR3 DNA: TGTGCCAGCACCAAAGACAGGACTGGGGCCAACGTCCTGACTTTC; CDR3 protein: CASTKDRTGANVLTF
D gene: TRBD2; J gene: TRBJ2-5; clone size: few; V gene: TRBV27; CDR3 DNA: TGTGCCAGCAGCGACGGGAGGGCCGGGGAGACCCAGTACTTC; CDR3 protein: CASSDGRAGETQYF
D gene: -; J gene: TRBJ1-3; clone size: -; V gene: TRBV3-1; CDR3 DNA: TGTGCCAGCAGCTCCTCGAGCACGAGCTACTCTGGAAACACCATATATTTT; CDR3 protein: CASSSSSTSYSGNTIYF
D gene: -; J gene: TRBJ2-7; clone size: -; V gene: TRBV5-4; CDR3 DNA: TGTGCCAGCAGCATAGGACTTTTAGACTCCTACGAGCAGTACTTC; CDR3 protein: CASSIGLLDSYEQYF
D gene: -; J gene: TRBJ2-2; clone size: -; V gene: TRBV28; CDR3 DNA: TGTGCCAGCATGGGAGGTAGCACCGGGGAGCTGTTTTTT; CDR3 protein: CASMGGSTGELFF
D gene: TRBD2; J gene: TRBJ2-7; clone size: many; V gene: TRBV6-6; CDR3 DNA: TGTGCCAGCAGTAAAGCTAGCGGGTTCTCCTACGAGCAGTACTTC; CDR3 protein: CASSKASGFSYEQYF
D gene: -; J gene: TRBJ1-1; clone size: few; V gene: TRBV10-3; CDR3 DNA: TGTGCCATCAGCCAAGGGAACACTGAAGCTTTCTTT; CDR3 protein: CAISQGNTEAFF
D gene: TRBD2; J gene: TRBJ2-4; clone size: few; V gene: TRBV6-1; CDR3 DNA: TGTGCCAGCAGGTCTGCAGACCCGGGACTAGGTTACATTCAGTACTTC; CDR3 protein: CASRSADPGLGYIQYF
D gene: TRBD2; J gene: TRBJ2-1; clone size: -; V gene: TRBV20-1; CDR3 DNA: TGCAGTGCAATCCCTGAGAGCGGGAGTTTTAATGAGCAGTTCTTC; CDR3 protein: CSAIPESGSFNEQFF